Listed below are T cell receptor beta chains from one sample, sequenced in a study of blood T cell repertoires in COVID-19. Method: immunoSEQ multiplex PCR; TCRdb's copy keeps in-frame clones and lacks some. The sample includes roughly 230,000 clones, approximately 88% of them seen just once. The sequenced material came from peripheral blood. Receptor source: a man between 40 and 49 years old with acute or convalescent COVID-19. Both conserved end residues are part of each CDR3. The D gene is left open where the match is weak. Part of the rows lack a size; the others show once, few, many or a class for expanded clones.

D | size | J | V | DNA | CDR3
NA | NA | TRBJ2-7 | TRBV21-1 | TGTGCCAGCAGCACCAGCGGGGGACAGGGGGCCTACGAGCAGTACTTC | CASSTSGGQGAYEQYF
NA | NA | TRBJ1-2 | TRBV20-1 | TGCAGTGCTAGAGGAGGGAATGGCTACACCTTC | CSARGGNGYTF
TRBD2 | NA | TRBJ2-7 | TRBV7-8 | TGTGCCAGCTCCCTACTAGCGGGAGTGGTCTACGAGCAGTACTTC | CASSLLAGVVYEQYF
TRBD1 | once | TRBJ1-1 | TRBV29-1 | TGCAGCGTCGACAGTTGGACAGGGAAGAACACTGAAGCTTTCTTT | CSVDSWTGKNTEAFF
NA | NA | TRBJ2-1 | TRBV19 | TGTGCCAGTAGTATCCCCCGCGGGGAATACAATGAGCAGTTCTTC | CASSIPRGEYNEQFF
NA | NA | TRBJ1-5 | TRBV7-8 | TGTGCCAGCAGCTTATACGAGGGCAATCAGCCCCAGCATTTT | CASSLYEGNQPQHF
TRBD2 | NA | TRBJ2-1 | TRBV7-2 | TGTGCCAGCAGTTTCCGGACTAGGATGGCATTGCATGGTGAGCAGTTCTTC | CASSFRTRMALHGEQFF
NA | NA | TRBJ2-2 | TRBV30 | TGTGCCGGATTACCGGGACAGAACACCGGGGAGCTGTTTTTT | CAGLPGQNTGELFF
NA | NA | TRBJ1-1 | TRBV19 | TGTGCCAGTAGTACAAACGGGGACACTGAAGCTTTCTTT | CASSTNGDTEAFF
TRBD1 | NA | TRBJ2-7 | TRBV7-8 | TGTGCCAGCAGCTCGGACAGGGTCTCCTACGAGCAGTACTTC | CASSSDRVSYEQYF
NA | NA | TRBJ2-3 | TRBV12-3/TRBV12-4 | TGTGCCAGCAGCCCAACTAGTAGCACGCAGTATTTT | CASSPTSSTQYF
NA | NA | TRBJ2-2 | TRBV19 | TGTGCCAGTAGTATACAAGCGTACACCGGGGAGCTGTTTTTT | CASSIQAYTGELFF